A selection of T cell receptor beta chains follows, all from one sample in a study of shared clonotypes between healthy human individuals. Using immunoSEQ multiplex PCR, the repertoire was profiled, and TCRdb retains in-frame clones only, with some absent. In the table there are 490,000 or so clones, about three quarters of which are singletons. The sequencing input was PBMCs. The receptors were gathered from a woman between 40 and 55 years old in good health. Some clones in this sample may be carry-over from other donors' samples. CDR3s include the opening cysteine and the closing phenylalanine or tryptophan. D genes are given only for firm matches. Not every row has a clone size; where given, it reads once, few, many or a size class.

CDR3,DNA,D,size,V,length,J
CASSPTSYYNEQFF,TGTGCCAGCTCACCAACTAGCTACTACAATGAGCAGTTCTTC,.,.,TRBV18,14,TRBJ2-1
CSVDRTGGREQYF,TGCAGCGTTGACCGGACAGGGGGCCGGGAGCAGTACTTC,TRBD1,.,TRBV29-1,13,TRBJ2-7
CASSLGRLSNQPQHF,TGTGCCAGCAGTTTAGGCAGGCTTAGCAATCAGCCCCAGCATTTT,.,many,TRBV28,15,TRBJ1-5
CASRPTGGHETQYF,TGTGCCAGCAGGCCCACAGGGGGCCACGAGACCCAGTACTTC,TRBD1,.,TRBV7-3,14,TRBJ2-5
CASRHDTRTYEQYF,TGTGCCAGCAGGCACGATACGCGTACCTACGAGCAGTACTTC,.,once,TRBV28,14,TRBJ2-7
CASSFHQGTGNTIYF,TGTGCCAGCAGCTTCCATCAGGGTACGGGAAACACCATATATTTT,.,.,TRBV7-9,15,TRBJ1-3
CASSPGGDYEQYF,TGCGCCAGCAGCCCGGGGGGGGACTACGAGCAGTACTTC,TRBD2,.,TRBV4-3,13,TRBJ2-7
CASTLAGEGSEQYF,TGCGCCAGCACTCTAGCGGGAGAGGGTTCCGAGCAGTACTTC,TRBD2,.,TRBV10-2,14,TRBJ2-7
CSVEEWGGSKNIQYF,TGCAGCGTTGAAGAGTGGGGGGGATCCAAAAACATTCAGTACTTC,TRBD2,once,TRBV29-1,15,TRBJ2-4
CASSPGGADTQYF,TGCGCCAGCAGCCCCGGGGGAGCGGATACGCAGTATTTT,.,.,TRBV5-1,13,TRBJ2-3
CASSRESLAGRPDTQYF,TGCGCCAGCAGCCGAGAAAGTCTAGCGGGAAGACCAGATACGCAGTATTTT,TRBD2,.,TRBV4-1,17,TRBJ2-3
CASSQEWGGGATNEKLFF,TGTGCCAGCAGCCAAGAGTGGGGCGGGGGGGCAACTAATGAAAAACTGTTTTTT,.,few,TRBV4-2,18,TRBJ1-4
CTSRDRGQPQHF,TGCACCAGCCGGGACAGGGGTCAGCCCCAGCATTTT,.,many,TRBV1,12,TRBJ1-5
CASSLDRFSYEQYF,TGTGCCAGCAGCTTAGACAGGTTCTCCTACGAGCAGTACTTC,.,.,TRBV7-3,14,TRBJ2-7
CASSDGGVPTQQSPYEQYF,TGCGCCAGCAGTGATGGAGGGGTCCCCACCCAACAGTCCCCCTACGAGCAGTACTTC,.,many,TRBV10-1,19,TRBJ2-7
CASSPLYSTGELFF,TGCGCCAGCAGCCCCTTATATTCCACCGGGGAGCTGTTTTTT,.,.,TRBV7-3,14,TRBJ2-2
CASSRTGGPYEQYF,TGCGCCAGCAGCCGAACAGGGGGCCCCTACGAGCAGTACTTC,TRBD1,.,TRBV5-1,14,TRBJ2-7
CASSKTDTQYF,TGTGCCAGCAGCAAGACAGATACGCAGTATTTT,.,few,TRBV13,11,TRBJ2-3
CAIVPSSGNTIYF,TGTGCCATCGTTCCTTCTTCTGGAAACACCATATATTTT,.,.,TRBV28,13,TRBJ1-3
CASSTAGPQHF,TGTGCCAGCAGTACCGCTGGGCCCCAGCATTTT,.,.,TRBV6-1,11,TRBJ1-5
CSVGEGIYQPQHF,TGCAGCGTTGGAGAGGGAATCTATCAGCCCCAGCATTTT,.,.,TRBV29-1,13,TRBJ1-5